Reported below is one T cell receptor beta chain. Its antigen is undetermined. This sample stems from a study of shared clonotypes between healthy human individuals. Repertoires were generated with immunoSEQ multiplex PCR, while TCRdb's copy carries only in-frame clones and drops some. This sample has around 2.5 million clones, with 93% found just once. Study conclusions and caveats: The generation probabilities recorded for non-shared clonotypes fell below those of clonotypes shared by all four donors.

The V gene lost 5 bases and the J gene lost 6 bases, with 21 bases spanning the gap. Germline CDR1 and CDR2: GTSNPN and SVGIG (reference sequence). This CDR3 has 15 residues. The rearrangement joins TRBV30 to TRBJ2-3; tentatively, D is TRBD2 (6 bases). The specimen sequenced was naive CD4+ T cells from PBMCs. Subset here: CD45RA+ positively selected. This receptor was identified in a man between 18 and 35 years old in good health. Some clones in this sample may be carry-over from other donors' samples. The CDR3 reads CAWGTGRGGSDTQYF. CDR3 DNA: TGTGCCTGGGGGACTGGTAGGGGAGGATCCGATACGCAGTATTTT.